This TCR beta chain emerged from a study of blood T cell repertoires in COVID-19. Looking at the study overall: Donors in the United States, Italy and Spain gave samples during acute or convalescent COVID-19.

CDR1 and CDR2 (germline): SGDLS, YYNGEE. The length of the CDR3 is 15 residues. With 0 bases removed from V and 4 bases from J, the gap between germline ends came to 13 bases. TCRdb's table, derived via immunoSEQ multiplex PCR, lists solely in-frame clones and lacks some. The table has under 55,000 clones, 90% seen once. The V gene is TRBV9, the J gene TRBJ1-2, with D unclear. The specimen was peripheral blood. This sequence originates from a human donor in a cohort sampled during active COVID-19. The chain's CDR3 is CASSVVPQASYGYTF. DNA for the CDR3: TGTGCCAGCAGCGTAGTCCCCCAGGCAAGCTATGGCTACACCTTC. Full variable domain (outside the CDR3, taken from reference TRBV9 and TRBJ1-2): DSGVTQTPKHLITATGQRVTLRCSPRSGDLSVYWYQQSLDQGLQFLIQYYNGEERAKGNILERFSAQQFPDLHSELNLSSLELGDSALYFCASSVVPQASYGYTFGSGTRLTVV.